The 32 T cell receptor beta chains below were found in one sample sequenced in a study of cytomegalovirus exposure and HLA in healthy donors. The primer mix had 60 Vbeta and 13 Jbeta primers. Sequenced by immunoSEQ multiplex PCR; TCRdb stores in-frame clones only, minus some. The table lists roughly 200,000 clones, roughly 78% of them singletons. Specimen: PBMCs. These receptors all come from a woman between 40 and 55 years old in good health and CMV-seronegative.

The chain recombines TRBV9 with TRBJ2-2; TRBD2 aligns across 11 bases. This CDR3 is built from 18 residues. From germline, CDR1 is SGDLS and CDR2 YYNGEE. V lost 3 bases to trimming and J lost 4 bases; unmatched junction nucleotides: 11. The CDR3 nucleotides read TGTGCCAGCAGCGAAGGACTAGCGGGTAGACGCGGCACCGGGGAGCTGTTTTTT. This codes for CASSEGLAGRRGTGELFF.

The chain employs TRBV6-6 and TRBJ1-2; D ambiguous. This CDR3 is 12 amino acids long. V gave up 0 bases and J gave up 14 bases, with 13 bases separating them. Germline CDR1 is MNHNY and CDR2 is SVGAGI (reference sequence). Here the CDR3 DNA reads TGTGCCAGCAGTTACTCCCGGGATCGGCAAACCTTC. Translation: CASSYSRDRQTF.

The chain recombines TRBV5-4 with TRBJ2-7; D unresolved. The CDR3 has 15 amino acids. V was clipped by 0 bases and J by 5 bases, with 15 bases between them. Per germline, CDR1 SGHNT and CDR2 YYREEE (reference sequence). CDR3 coding DNA: TGTGCCAGCAGCTTGGGGGTCGAGAGAGGAAACGAGCAGTACTTC. It is translated as CASSLGVERGNEQYF. Variable domain in full (rest from reference TRBV5-4 and TRBJ2-7): ETGVTQSPTHLIKTRGQQVTLRCSSQSGHNTVSWYQQALGQGPQFIFQYYREEENGRGNFPPRFSGLQFPNYSSELNVNALELDDSALYLCASSLGVERGNEQYFGPGTRLTVT.

For this clone: One junction end does not reproduce the germline sequence, and a read error may be involved. CDR3 sequence reads: CASSASGTGYNEQFF. In DNA, the CDR3 is TGTGCTAGCAGCGCCTCCGGGACAGGGTACAATGAGCAGTTCTTC. The chain uses TRBV7-7 and TRBJ2-1; TRBD1 aligns across 9 bases. CDR1 and CDR2 (germline): SSHAT, FNYEAQ (reference sequence). This CDR3 comprises 15 residues.

The chain combines TRBV5-4 with TRBJ1-6; 7 bases line up with TRBD1. V was pared by 2 bases and J by 12 bases, with 8 bases of the junction left unmatched. Germline V gives CDR1 SGHNT, CDR2 YYREEE (reference sequence). This CDR3 spans 14 amino acids. The CDR3 region has the DNA TGTGCCAGCAGCTTAGACAGGGCATCGCGACCCCTCCACTTT. Translating gives CASSLDRASRPLHF.

The rearrangement joins TRBV9 to TRBJ2-7, with 7 nucleotides matching TRBD1. CDR3 size: 14 residues. The V segment lost 3 bases and the J segment 1 base; nucleotides outside the gene matches: 4. Per the germline V gene, CDR1 is SGDLS and CDR2 is YYNGEE. In DNA form, the CDR3 reads TGTGCCAGCAGCGGGACAGGATTTTCCTACGAGCAGTACTTC. Translating gives CASSGTGFSYEQYF.

The V call is TRBV6-1, the J call TRBJ1-2; tentative D call: TRBD1 (5 bases). Germline V lookup: CDR1 MNHNS, CDR2 SASEGT. The V end lost 2 bases, the J end lost 7 bases, and 11 bases lay between the germline ends. There are 13 residues in the CDR3. The chain's CDR3 is CASSEPGISGYTF. In DNA form, the CDR3 reads TGTGCCAGCAGTGAACCAGGGATCAGTGGCTACACCTTC.

Notes on this clone: Germline and junction disagree at one end, which may indicate a read error. V and J are TRBV5-1 and TRBJ1-1, with a weak D call TRBD1 (5 bases). CDR3 length: 14 amino acids. In germline, CDR1 is SGHRS, CDR2 YFSETQ. CDR3 amino acids: CASSLGALNAEAFF. CDR3 coding DNA: TGCGCCAGCAGCTTAGGGGCCTTGAACGCTGAAGCTTTCTTT.

This clone was seen a few times. The J gene is TRBJ1-1, the V gene TRBV6-1, with D possibly TRBD1 on 5 matching bases. Trimming took off 2 bases at V and 5 bases at J, with 12 bases between the two ends. Germline V gene data show CDR1 as MNHNS and CDR2 as SASEGT. The CDR3 has 14 residues. The CDR3 protein is CASSETGGKTEAFF. The DNA for the CDR3 is TGTGCCAGCAGTGAAACCGGGGGGAAAACTGAAGCTTTCTTT.

The J gene is TRBJ2-3, the V gene TRBV7-9; weak D call: TRBD2 (6 bases). Trimming pared 4 bases from V and 4 bases from J, leaving 12 bases between. There are 14 residues in the CDR3. CDR1 and CDR2 (germline): SEHNR, FQNEAQ (reference sequence). CDR3 sequence (DNA): TGTGCCAGCAGCTGGAATCCGGGGGCAGATACGCAGTATTTT. Protein: CASSWNPGADTQYF.

This chain uses TRBV19 with TRBJ2-1, with 9 bases identical to TRBD2. This CDR3 contains 15 residues. The V gene's germline CDR1 is LNHDA and CDR2 SQIVND (reference sequence). V dropped 3 bases and J dropped 7; count of bases not matched to a gene: 7. The CDR3 protein is CASSIFSGRYNEQFF. In DNA, the CDR3 is TGTGCCAGTAGTATCTTTAGCGGGAGATATAATGAGCAGTTCTTC. Full variable domain (rest looked up from reference TRBV19 and TRBJ2-1): DGGITQSPKYLFRKEGQNVTLSCEQNLNHDAMYWYRQDPGQGLRLIYYSQIVNDFQKGDIAEGYSVSREKKESFPLTVTSAQKNPTAFYLCASSIFSGRYNEQFFGPGTRLTVL.

The V call is TRBV27, the J call TRBJ1-3; 7 positions match TRBD1. CDR3 length equals 14 residues. V trimming: 3 bases; J trimming: 1 base; junction bases outside the gene matches: 0. Germline V lookup: CDR1 MNHEY, CDR2 SMNVEV (reference sequence). CDR3 amino acids: CASSLTGSGNTIYF. DNA of the CDR3: TGTGCCAGCAGTTTGACAGGGTCTGGAAACACCATATATTTT.

The chain is built from TRBV20-1 and TRBJ1-1; D possibly corresponds to TRBD1 (5 bases). The CDR3 is 11 amino acids. The ends were cut back, 4 bases at V and 3 bases at J, with 6 bases in the middle. The germline V gene encodes CDR1 DFQATT and CDR2 SNEGSKA (reference sequence). The CDR3 DNA sequence: TGCAGTGCTACAGGGTACACTGAAGCTTTCTTT. Translation gives CSATGYTEAFF.

The V and J genes are TRBV29-1 and TRBJ2-5; TRBD1 might be the D (6 bases). From germline, CDR1 is SQVTM and CDR2 ANQGSEA. The CDR3 has 14 amino acids. V gave up 6 bases and J gave up 4 bases, with 18 bases separating them. CDR3 sequence reads: CSVRGGPPGETQYF. The CDR3 nucleotides read TGCAGCGTCCGAGGGGGTCCTCCAGGAGAGACCCAGTACTTC. The full variable domain, its missing parts supplied by reference TRBV29-1 and TRBJ2-5, is SAVISQKPSRDICQRGTSLTIQCQVDSQVTMMFWYRQQPGQSLTLIATANQGSEATYESGFVIDKFPISRPNLTFSTLTVSNMSPEDSSIYLCSVRGGPPGETQYFGPGTRLLVL.

V and J are TRBV5-5 and TRBJ1-2; D is undetermined. There are 13 residues in the CDR3. Looked up from germline, CDR1 is SGHKS and CDR2 is YYEKEE (reference sequence). V gave up 1 base and J gave up 6 bases, with 10 bases separating them. The CDR3 coding sequence is TGTGCCAGCAGCTTGTGGGTGGCGGATGGCTACACCTTC. As protein: CASSLWVADGYTF.

The rearrangement links TRBV6-6 to TRBJ1-1; possibly TRBD1 for D (6 bases). The CDR3 has 13 residues. With 4 bases removed from V and 4 bases from J, the gap between germline ends came to 10 bases. CDR1 and CDR2 from the germline V gene are MNHNY and SVGAGI (reference sequence). CDR3 sequence: CASSSPGATEAFF. CDR3 DNA sequence: TGTGCCAGCAGTTCCCCAGGGGCCACTGAAGCTTTCTTT.

This chain links TRBV10-3 with TRBJ1-2; 8 bases line up with TRBD1. V was pared by 3 bases and J by 4 bases, with 7 bases of the junction left unmatched. This CDR3 spans 15 amino acids. Germline V gene sequence: CDR1 ENHRY, CDR2 SYGVKD. DNA of the CDR3: TGTGCCATCAGTGAATCACCGACAGGGGCCTATGGCTACACCTTC. Translation gives CAISESPTGAYGYTF.

This chain links TRBV5-1 with TRBJ1-2; TRBD1 is a possible D gene (6 bases). V gave up 4 bases and J gave up 5 bases, with 15 bases separating them. This CDR3 has 14 residues. Germline lookup yields CDR1 SGHRS and CDR2 YFSETQ. The CDR3, as DNA: TGCGCCAGCAGCGCGTACAGGGCAATGTATGGCTACACCTTC. It is translated as CASSAYRAMYGYTF.

This clone appeared a few times. The chain carries TRBV6-5 and TRBJ1-3, with a possible D match to TRBD1 (6 bases). Per the germline V gene, CDR1 is MNHEY and CDR2 is SVGAGI. The ends were cut back, 4 bases at V and 0 bases at J, with 10 bases in the middle. The CDR3 loop spans 15 amino acids. The CDR3 DNA follows: TGTGCCAGCAGTTTCGAGGGGGACTCTGGAAACACCATATATTTT. Protein product: CASSFEGDSGNTIYF.

On this clone itself: The sample carries other DNA sequences with the same CDR3. The chain recombines TRBV29-1 with TRBJ1-5; the match to TRBD1 covers 8 bases. This CDR3 spans 15 amino acids. Germline CDR1 SQVTM, CDR2 ANQGSEA. The V segment lost 6 bases and the J segment 5 bases; nucleotides outside the gene matches: 12. The CDR3 spells CSVGVGQGADQPQHF. The CDR3 DNA sequence: TGCAGCGTGGGGGTGGGGCAGGGGGCCGATCAGCCCCAGCATTTT.

V usage is TRBV10-3 and J usage is TRBJ2-1; 9 bases are a match to TRBD2. Trimming cost V 4 bases and J 8 bases; bases outside gene matches: 18. The CDR3 consists of 18 residues. Germline CDR1 reads ENHRY; CDR2 reads SYGVKD. CDR3 residues: CAISGRWVLSGSTDEQFF. The CDR3 DNA reads as TGTGCCATCAGTGGACGTTGGGTTCTTAGCGGGAGTACGGATGAGCAGTTCTTC.

The rearrangement links TRBV6-1 to TRBJ1-5; 8 positions match TRBD1. With 4 bases clipped from V and 5 bases from J, the junction kept 1 base outside the gene matches. The length of the CDR3 is 13 residues. The V gene's germline CDR1 is MNHNS and CDR2 SASEGT. CDR3 protein: CASSAGGYQPQHF. Written as DNA, the CDR3 is TGTGCCAGCAGTGCAGGGGGCTATCAGCCCCAGCATTTT.

The chain is built from TRBV5-1 and TRBJ1-2, with 9 bases matching TRBD1. Trimming took 0 bases from V and 8 from J; bases not matched to a gene: 8. Germline V gene sequence: CDR1 SGHRS, CDR2 YFSETQ. CDR3 length: 15 amino acids. The chain's CDR3 is CASSLGPTGGQGYTF. CDR3 sequence (DNA): TGCGCCAGCAGCTTGGGACCCACAGGGGGCCAAGGCTACACCTTC.

This chain connects TRBV9 to TRBJ1-2; 8 nucleotides line up with TRBD1. V lost 0 bases and J lost 7; bases outside the gene matches: 5. CDR3 size: 14 residues. Looked up from germline, CDR1 is SGDLS and CDR2 is YYNGEE. DNA of the CDR3: TGTGCCAGCAGCGTAGTCAGGACAGGGCCTGGCTACACCTTC. Its protein is CASSVVRTGPGYTF.

The chain uses TRBV28 and TRBJ1-1, with 8 bases fitting TRBD1. Per germline, CDR1 MDHEN and CDR2 SYDVKM. This CDR3 is built from 15 residues. Trimming at V came to 6 bases and at J to 6 bases, leaving 12 bases not matched to a gene. CDR3 nucleotides: TGTGCCAGCAGCCCCTTGGCAGGGGGCGTAGCTGAAGCTTTCTTT. The encoded protein is CASSPLAGGVAEAFF.

The gene calls are TRBV7-8 and TRBJ1-2; no reliable D call. V was clipped by 1 base and J by 8 bases, with 17 bases between them. In germline, CDR1 is SGHVS, CDR2 FQNEAQ. The CDR3 runs to 15 residues. CDR3 sequence reads: CASSLVPGVLVGYTF. DNA for the CDR3: TGTGCCAGCAGCTTAGTTCCGGGAGTGTTAGTAGGCTACACCTTC.

The rearrangement links TRBV28 to TRBJ1-2; no clear D gene. V gave up 3 bases and J gave up 7 bases, with 12 bases separating them. The CDR3 is made up of 13 amino acids. The V gene's germline CDR1 is MDHEN and CDR2 SYDVKM. DNA for the CDR3: TGTGCCAGCAGTTTCAGCGGCGGGGTTGGCTACACCTTC. Translation gives CASSFSGGVGYTF.

CDR3 loop: CASRQGGTQETQYF. The CDR3, as DNA: TGTGCCAGTCGACAGGGGGGCACCCAAGAGACCCAGTACTTC. The chain is built from TRBV19 and TRBJ2-5; 9 bases map to TRBD1. J gave up 1 base and V 8 bases, and 5 bases lay outside the gene matches. Germline values: CDR1 LNHDA, CDR2 SQIVND (reference sequence). CDR3 size: 14 residues.

V and J are TRBV7-9 and TRBJ2-7; 7 bases fit TRBD1. J gave up 7 bases and V 5 bases, and 11 bases lay outside the gene matches. The germline gives CDR1 SEHNR, CDR2 FQNEAQ (reference sequence). This CDR3 is 14 amino acids long. CDR3 DNA: TGTGCCAGCAGCCCCCCCACTGACAGGGTGGAGCAGTACTTC. Its translation: CASSPPTDRVEQYF.

This chain links TRBV4-1 with TRBJ2-1; TRBD1 is a possible D gene (5 bases). V was pared by 0 bases and J by 4 bases, with 13 bases between. Germline CDR1 is MGHRA and CDR2 is YSYEKL. This CDR3 is built from 16 residues. In DNA form, the CDR3 reads TGCGCCAGCAGCCAAGAGGTACAGGCGGCTTACAATGAGCAGTTCTTC. Translation gives CASSQEVQAAYNEQFF.

The chain couples TRBV6-5 to TRBJ2-7; no clear D. Germline V lookup: CDR1 MNHEY, CDR2 SVGAGI. This CDR3 is 12 amino acids long. The V gene lost 6 bases and the J gene lost 2 bases, with 8 bases spanning the gap. The CDR3: CASSSFAYEQYF. CDR3 bases: TGTGCCAGCAGCTCGTTTGCCTACGAGCAGTACTTC.

The chain recombines TRBV29-1 with TRBJ1-1, with a possible D match to TRBD1 (5 bases). Between the trimmed V and J ends, which lost 5 bases and 6 bases, there was a span of 16 bases. The germline V gene encodes CDR1 SQVTM and CDR2 ANQGSEA. CDR3 size: 13 residues. Here the CDR3 DNA reads TGCAGCGTTTCAGGGATATCGGGCGCTGAAGCTTTCTTT. Amino acid sequence: CSVSGISGAEAFF.